This T cell receptor (beta chain) stems from a study of CD8 T cells in ankylosing spondylitis. This clonotype was seen at least ten times. TCRdb reprocessed the 5' RACE reads via MiXCR and lists one record per CDR3 protein. This table has some 130,000 distinct CDR3 sequences, 7% to 8% appearing once. Losses at the gene ends were 3 bases for V and 8 bases for J; bases not matched to a gene: 7. The CDR3 consists of 14 residues. The sequenced sample was blood, either unsorted or a sorted T cell fraction (not recorded which). The rearrangement joins TRBV12-3 or TRBV12-4 to TRBJ1-3, with 7 nucleotides matching TRBD1. The clonotype originates from a female donor with ankylosing spondylitis or in good health (not recorded which). CDR3 amino acids: CASSLQGVVDTIYF. The DNA of the CDR3 is TGTGCCAGCAGTTTGCAGGGGGTCGTGGACACCATATATTTT.